The clone carrying this T cell receptor beta chain was seen more than once but under ten times. Molecules of cDNA were individually given unique molecular identifiers that were attached to them. Using its own MiXCR run on the 5' RACE reads, TCRdb lists one record per CDR3 protein. The sample lists over 75,000 distinct CDR3 sequences, 14% to 15% occurring once. Trimming removed 5 bases at V and 9 bases at J, with 11 bases between. Germline CDR1 is SGHAT and CDR2 is FQNNGV. The CDR3 spans 12 residues. This entry is derived from a study of early T cells in non-severe SARS-CoV-2 infection. Study background: Chains from this unsorted whole-blood bulk RNA could not be paired.

The receptor was isolated from an adult who was a healthcare worker with PCR-confirmed SARS-CoV-2 infection or an uninfected control (not recorded which). The chain links TRBV11-2 to TRBJ2-1, with D unresolved. The specimen sequenced was whole blood. CDR3 sequence: CASSPLDLEQFF. As DNA, the CDR3 is TGTGCCAGCAGCCCGCTCGACCTTGAGCAGTTCTTC.